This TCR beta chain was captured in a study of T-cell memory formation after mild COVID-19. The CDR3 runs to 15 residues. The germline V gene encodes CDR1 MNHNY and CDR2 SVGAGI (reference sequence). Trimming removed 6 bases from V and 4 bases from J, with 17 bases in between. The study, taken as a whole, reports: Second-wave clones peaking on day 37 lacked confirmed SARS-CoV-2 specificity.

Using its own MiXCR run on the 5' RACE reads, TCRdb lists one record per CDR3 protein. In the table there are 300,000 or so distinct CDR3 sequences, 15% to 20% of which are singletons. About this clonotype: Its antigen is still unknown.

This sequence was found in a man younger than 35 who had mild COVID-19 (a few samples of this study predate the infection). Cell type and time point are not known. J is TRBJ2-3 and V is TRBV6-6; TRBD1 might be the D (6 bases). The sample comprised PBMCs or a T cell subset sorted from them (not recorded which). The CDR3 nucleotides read TGTGCCAGCAGCCTCAGGGGTAACGGGGCAGATACGCAGTATTTT. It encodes CASSLRGNGADTQYF.